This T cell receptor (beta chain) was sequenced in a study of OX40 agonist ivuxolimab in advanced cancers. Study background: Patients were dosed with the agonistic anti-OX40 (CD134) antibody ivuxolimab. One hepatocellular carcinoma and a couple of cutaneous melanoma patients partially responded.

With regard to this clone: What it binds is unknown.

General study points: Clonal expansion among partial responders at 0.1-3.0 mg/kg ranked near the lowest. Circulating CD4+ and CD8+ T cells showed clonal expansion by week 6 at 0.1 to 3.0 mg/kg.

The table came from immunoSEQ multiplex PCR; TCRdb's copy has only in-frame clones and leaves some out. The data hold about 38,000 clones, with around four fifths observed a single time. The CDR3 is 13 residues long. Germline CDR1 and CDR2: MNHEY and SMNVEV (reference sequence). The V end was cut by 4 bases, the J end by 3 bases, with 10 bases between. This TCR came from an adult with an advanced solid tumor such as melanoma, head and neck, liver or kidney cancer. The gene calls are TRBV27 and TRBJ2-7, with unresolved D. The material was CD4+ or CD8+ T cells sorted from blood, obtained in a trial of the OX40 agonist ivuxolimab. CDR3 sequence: CASSYGRNYEQYF. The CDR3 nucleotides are TGTGCCAGCAGTTATGGCAGGAACTACGAGCAGTACTTC.